These 27 T cell receptor beta chains were all obtained from the same sample, sequenced in a study of T cells after yellow fever vaccination. TCRdb reprocessed the 5' RACE reads via MiXCR and lists one record per CDR3 protein. The data contain around 610,000 distinct CDR3 sequences, about 14% of them singletons. The sequenced sample was PBMCs, obtained on the day of the yellow fever booster vaccination. The receptors stem from a man aged 25-45 years who received the YFV17D yellow fever vaccine.

This clonotype was detected a few times. The chain joins TRBV20-1 to TRBJ2-1, with TRBD2 matching over 10 bases. Trimming at V came to 3 bases and at J to 4 bases, leaving 6 bases not matched to a gene. The CDR3 covers 15 residues. Germline values: CDR1 DFQATT, CDR2 SNEGSKA (reference sequence). The CDR3 region is CSASGRTSGYNEQFF. The DNA for the CDR3 is TGCAGTGCTAGTGGGAGGACTAGCGGTTACAATGAGCAGTTCTTC.

The V gene is TRBV7-3, the J gene TRBJ2-5, with D perhaps matching TRBD2 (6 bases). V gave up 9 bases and J gave up 2 bases, with 22 bases separating them. The CDR3 runs 16 residues. CDR1 and CDR2 (germline): SGHTA, FQGTGA. CDR3 region: CARTNPNRTTQETQYF. Written as DNA, the CDR3 is TGTGCCAGAACTAACCCGAACCGGACTACGCAAGAGACCCAGTACTTC. Combining the CDR3 with reference TRBV7-3 and TRBJ2-5 gives the whole variable domain GAGVSQTPSNKVTEKGKYVELRCDPISGHTALYWYRQSLGQGPEFLIYFQGTGAADDSGLPNDRFFAVRPEGSVSTLKIQRTERGDSAVYLCARTNPNRTTQETQYFGPGTRLLVL.

As for this clonotype: One end of the junction fails to match germline, which may point to a read error. The rearrangement joins TRBV20-1 to TRBJ2-1; tentatively, D is TRBD2 (5 bases). The CDR3 spans 17 residues. Germline V lookup: CDR1 DFQATT, CDR2 SNEGSKA (reference sequence). The CDR3 sequence is CSVRPHLARGSYNEQFF. The CDR3 nucleotides read TGCAGTGTTAGACCCCACCTAGCCCGAGGCTCCTACAATGAGCAGTTCTTC.

This clonotype has only a few counts. The CDR3 sequence is CASSGDIAGASTDTQYF. In DNA, the CDR3 is TGCGCCAGCAGCGGAGACATAGCGGGAGCGTCCACAGATACGCAGTATTTT. V is TRBV5-1 and J is TRBJ2-3; 9 bases agree with TRBD2. With 4 bases clipped from V and 2 bases from J, the junction kept 11 bases outside the gene matches. This CDR3 contains 17 residues. Germline CDR1 is SGHRS and CDR2 is YFSETQ.

In its sample, this clonotype was seen a few times. The V and J genes are TRBV20-1 and TRBJ2-1; 7 nucleotides line up with TRBD2. Germline CDR1 DFQATT, CDR2 SNEGSKA (reference sequence). Trimming took 7 bases from V and 3 from J; bases not matched to a gene: 3. This CDR3 is 12 amino acids long. CDR3 in DNA: TGCAGTGTACTAGCGCACTACAATGAGCAGTTCTTC. It yields the protein CSVLAHYNEQFF.

There are many counts of this clonotype. This chain connects TRBV12-3 or TRBV12-4 to TRBJ2-2; unclear D gene. Trimming removed 4 bases at V and 6 bases at J, with 6 bases between. CDR3 length: 12 residues. The CDR3 bases are TGTGCCAGCAGTTCACGCCCCGGGGAGCTGTTTTTT. It codes for CASSSRPGELFF.

This clonotype was observed many times. The genes are TRBV20-1 and TRBJ1-6; D may be TRBD1 (5 bases). V was trimmed by 3 bases and J by 7 bases, leaving 10 bases between them. CDR1 and CDR2 from the germline V gene are DFQATT and SNEGSKA (reference sequence). This CDR3 spans 13 amino acids. The CDR3 nucleotides read TGCAGTGCTAGGACAAGGGGCAATTCACCCCTCCACTTT. It translates to CSARTRGNSPLHF.

This chain uses TRBV27 with TRBJ2-7; D possibly corresponds to TRBD1 (6 bases). Germline loops: CDR1 MNHEY, CDR2 SMNVEV (reference sequence). The CDR3 extends over 14 amino acids. The V end lost 6 bases, the J end lost 7 bases, and 19 bases lay between the germline ends. The CDR3 DNA is TGTGCCAGCAGCCGCGGCCAGGGGTTCCTTGAGCAGTACTTC. It codes for CASSRGQGFLEQYF.

In this sample, this clonotype turned up a few times. J is TRBJ2-1 and V is TRBV10-3; D is unclear. The CDR3 has 15 residues. Per the germline V gene, CDR1 is ENHRY and CDR2 is SYGVKD. V was pared by 5 bases and J by 10 bases, with 21 bases between. The CDR3 loop reads CAISSPLSGLTEQFF. CDR3 nucleotides: TGTGCCATCAGTTCCCCCCTCTCGGGCCTTACAGAGCAGTTCTTC.

This clonotype turned up a few times. This chain links TRBV7-2 with TRBJ2-1, with TRBD2 matching over 8 bases. V gave up 1 base and J gave up 12 bases; unmatched junction bases: 11. CDR1 and CDR2 from the germline V gene are SGHTA and FQGNSA. The CDR3 is 15 amino acids. This CDR3 reads CASSLVGRGGEGQFF. The CDR3 DNA is TGTGCCAGCAGCTTAGTCGGGAGGGGGGGCGAAGGGCAGTTCTTC.

The chain combines TRBV6-1 with TRBJ2-5; D possibly corresponds to TRBD1 (5 bases). Trimming removed 2 bases at V and 5 bases at J, with 12 bases between. Germline V gene sequence: CDR1 MNHNS, CDR2 SASEGT. This CDR3 region has 14 residues. Written as DNA, the CDR3 is TGTGCCAGCAGTGAATACGACCCAGGGGAGACCCAGTACTTC. This codes for CASSEYDPGETQYF.

The J gene is TRBJ1-1, the V gene TRBV18; TRBD1 agrees at 7 bases. V dropped 6 bases and J dropped 2; count of bases not matched to a gene: 6. CDR1 KGHSH and CDR2 LQKENI come from the germline V gene. CDR3 size: 14 residues. CDR3 region: CASSQLGGNTEAFF. The CDR3 DNA follows: TGTGCCAGCTCCCAGCTAGGGGGCAACACTGAAGCTTTCTTT.

This clonotype was seen more than once but under ten times. An end of the junction does not agree with germline; a read error may underlie this. V and J are TRBV6-1 and TRBJ2-7; possible D gene TRBD2, 5 bases. The CDR3 extends over 14 amino acids. CDR1 is MNHNS, CDR2 SASEGT, per germline. The CDR3 coding sequence is TGTGCCAGCAGGGAAGTGGTCGGGAACTACGAGCAGTACTTC. It yields the protein CASREVVGNYEQYF.

Only a few counts were recorded for this clonotype. V usage is TRBV6-1 and J usage is TRBJ2-3, with 9 nucleotides matching TRBD2. The CDR3 sequence is 15 residues long. Germline trimming cut 3 bases from V and 4 bases from J; bases unmatched to any gene: 5. Germline-derived CDR1 and CDR2 are MNHNS and SASEGT. The CDR3 is CASSEGGGRADTQYF. CDR3 nucleotide sequence: TGTGCCAGCAGTGAGGGAGGCGGGAGGGCAGATACGCAGTATTTT.

This clonotype turned up a few times. This chain connects TRBV30 to TRBJ2-1; the D call may be TRBD1 or TRBD2 (5 bases each). The ends were cut back, 3 bases at V and 2 bases at J, with 11 bases in the middle. This CDR3 comprises 14 residues. From germline, CDR1 is GTSNPN and CDR2 SVGIG (reference sequence). CDR3 sequence reads: CAWRARDPYNEQFF. Here the CDR3 DNA reads TGTGCCTGGAGGGCCCGGGACCCCTACAATGAGCAGTTCTTC.

The table lists this clonotype with a few counts. J is TRBJ2-5 and V is TRBV20-1; 7 bases agree with TRBD2. CDR1 and CDR2 (germline): DFQATT, SNEGSKA (reference sequence). CDR3 size: 11 residues. V gave up 6 bases and J gave up 5 bases; unmatched junction bases: 3. The CDR3 loop is CSAPGGETQYF. The DNA for the CDR3 is TGCAGTGCCCCCGGGGGGGAGACCCAGTACTTC.

The chain has TRBV27 and TRBJ2-7, with 9 bases matching TRBD1. CDR1 is MNHEY, CDR2 SMNVEV, per germline (reference sequence). V dropped 4 bases and J dropped 5; count of bases not matched to a gene: 6. The CDR3 totals 14 residues. The CDR3 DNA reads TGTGCCAGCAGTTCCGGACAGGGGTATAACGAGCAGTACTTC. It yields the protein CASSSGQGYNEQYF.

The chain joins TRBV5-6 to TRBJ1-4, with D tentatively TRBD1 (6 bases). This CDR3 contains 13 residues. V gave up 4 bases and J gave up 5 bases, with 9 bases separating them. CDR1 and CDR2 from the germline V gene are SGHDT and YYEEEE. The CDR3 bases are TGTGCCAGCAGCGGGACACCCAATGAAAAACTGTTTTTT. Translated, it gives CASSGTPNEKLFF.

The chain recombines TRBV11-2 with TRBJ2-7; perhaps D is TRBD1 or TRBD2 (5 bases each). The germline CDR1 and CDR2 sequences are SGHAT and FQNNGV. The CDR3 has 18 amino acids. Trimming took off 5 bases at V and 6 bases at J, with 29 bases between the two ends. CDR3 protein: CASSRDPPSGASGFEQYF. DNA for the CDR3: TGTGCCAGCAGCCGAGATCCGCCTTCCGGGGCCTCCGGATTCGAGCAGTACTTC.

This rearrangement joins TRBV7-2 to TRBJ1-5; D not certain. The CDR3 is made up of 15 amino acids. From germline, CDR1 is SGHTA and CDR2 FQGNSA. The germline V and J ends were trimmed by 5 bases and 0 bases, with 11 bases remaining between them. The CDR3 sequence: CASSIRHFSNQPQHF. CDR3 DNA sequence: TGTGCCAGCAGCATAAGACACTTTAGCAATCAGCCCCAGCATTTT. Looking up the rest from reference TRBV7-2 and TRBJ1-5 gives the full variable domain: GAGVSQSPSNKVTEKGKDVELRCDPISGHTALYWYRQSLGQGLEFLIYFQGNSAPDKSGLPSDRFSAERTGGSVSTLTIQRTQQEDSAVYLCASSIRHFSNQPQHFGDGTRLSIL.

The J gene is TRBJ2-7, the V gene TRBV7-2; D remains ambiguous. The germline V gene has CDR1 SGHTA and CDR2 FQGNSA. Trimming removed 5 bases at V and 7 bases at J, with 15 bases between. The CDR3 extends over 13 amino acids. This chain's CDR3 is CASSPHLVWEQYF. For the CDR3, the DNA is TGTGCCAGCAGCCCCCACCTAGTTTGGGAGCAGTACTTC.

The CDR3 DNA reads TGCGCCAGCAGCCCTCCGTCTCTAGCGGCGACCTACGAGCAGTACTTC. The encoded protein is CASSPPSLAATYEQYF. The chain couples TRBV5-1 to TRBJ2-7, with 7 bases lining up with TRBD2. Germline CDR1 and CDR2: SGHRS and YFSETQ. Losses at the gene ends were 4 bases for V and 2 bases for J; bases not matched to a gene: 12. The CDR3 runs to 16 residues.

The chain couples TRBV11-2 to TRBJ2-7; 7 nucleotides agree with TRBD2. Per the germline V gene, CDR1 is SGHAT and CDR2 is FQNNGV. V trimming: 6 bases; J trimming: 6 bases; junction bases outside the gene matches: 5. This CDR3 spans 12 amino acids. Here the CDR3 DNA reads TGTGCCAGCAGTCCGGGGGGAGTCGAGCAGTACTTC. It specifies CASSPGGVEQYF.

The chain is built from TRBV7-2 and TRBJ2-1; D ambiguous. The V end was cut by 5 bases, the J end by 7 bases, with 12 bases between. This CDR3 is built from 13 residues. The V gene's germline CDR1 is SGHTA and CDR2 FQGNSA. CDR3 sequence: CASSTGPLNEQFF. Here the CDR3 DNA reads TGTGCCAGCAGCACCGGACCCCTTAATGAGCAGTTCTTC.

This clonotype was found a few times. V gene TRBV21-1 combines with J gene TRBJ2-3; whether TRBD1, the table's D call, matches the DNA was not checked. TRBV21-1 is termed a pseudogene. The CDR3 loop spans 19 amino acids. CDR3 nucleotides: TGTGCCAGCACCCTCGAACCGGGACAGGGGACTAGCGGCGTAGATACGCAGTATTTT. Amino acids: CASTLEPGQGTSGVDTQYF.

The V call is TRBV19, the J call TRBJ1-4; 8 positions agree with TRBD1. CDR1 and CDR2 (germline): LNHDA, SQIVND (reference sequence). With 6 bases clipped from V and 6 bases from J, the junction kept 12 bases outside the gene matches. CDR3 length: 16 amino acids. CDR3 amino acids: CASSRHLTGGDEKLFF. The CDR3 DNA is TGTGCCAGTAGCCGCCATTTAACAGGGGGTGATGAAAAACTGTTTTTT.

The chain couples TRBV12-3 or TRBV12-4 to TRBJ2-7; TRBD2 agrees at 10 bases. Trimming removed 6 bases from V and 5 bases from J; junction bases left unmatched: 7. This CDR3 is built from 14 residues. The CDR3 DNA is TGTGCCAGCAGGCTCGGACTAGCGGCAAACGAGCAGTACTTC. It codes for CASRLGLAANEQYF.